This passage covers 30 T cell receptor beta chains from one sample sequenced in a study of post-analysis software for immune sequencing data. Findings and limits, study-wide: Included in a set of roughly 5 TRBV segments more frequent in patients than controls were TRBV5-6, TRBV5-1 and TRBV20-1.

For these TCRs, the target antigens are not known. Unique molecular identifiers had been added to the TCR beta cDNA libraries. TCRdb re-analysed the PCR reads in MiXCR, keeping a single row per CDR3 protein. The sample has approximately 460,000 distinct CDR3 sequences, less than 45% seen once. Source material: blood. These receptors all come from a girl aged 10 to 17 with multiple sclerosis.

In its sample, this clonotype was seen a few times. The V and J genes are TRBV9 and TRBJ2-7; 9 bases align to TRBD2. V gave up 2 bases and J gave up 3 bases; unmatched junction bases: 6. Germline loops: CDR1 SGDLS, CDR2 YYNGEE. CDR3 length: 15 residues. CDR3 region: CASSVGQREDYEQYF. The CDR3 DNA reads TGTGCCAGCAGCGTTGGCCAGCGGGAGGACTACGAGCAGTACTTC.

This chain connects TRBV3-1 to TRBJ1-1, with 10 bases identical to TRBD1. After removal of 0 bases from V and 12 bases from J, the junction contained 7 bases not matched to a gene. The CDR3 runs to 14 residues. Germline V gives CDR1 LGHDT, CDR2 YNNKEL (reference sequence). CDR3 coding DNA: TGTGCCAGCAGCCAAGATCGGGGACAGGGGTTATCTTTCTTT. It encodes CASSQDRGQGLSFF. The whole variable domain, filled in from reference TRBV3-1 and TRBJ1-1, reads DTAVSQTPKYLVTQMGNDKSIKCEQNLGHDTMYWYKQDSKKFLKIMFSYNNKELIINETVPNRFSPKSPDKAHLNLHINSLELGDSAVYFCASSQDRGQGLSFFGQGTRLTVV.

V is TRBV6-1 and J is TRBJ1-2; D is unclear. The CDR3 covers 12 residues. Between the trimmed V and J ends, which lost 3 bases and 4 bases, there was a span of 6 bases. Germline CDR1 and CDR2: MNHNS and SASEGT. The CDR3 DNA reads TGTGCCAGCAGTGACCAGTCCTATGGCTACACCTTC. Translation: CASSDQSYGYTF.

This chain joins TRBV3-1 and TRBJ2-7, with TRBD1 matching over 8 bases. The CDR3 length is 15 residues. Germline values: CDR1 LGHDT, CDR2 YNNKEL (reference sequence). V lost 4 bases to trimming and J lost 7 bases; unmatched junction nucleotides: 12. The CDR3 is CASSRKGTGVMEQYF. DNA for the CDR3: TGTGCCAGCAGCCGGAAAGGGACAGGCGTTATGGAGCAGTACTTC.

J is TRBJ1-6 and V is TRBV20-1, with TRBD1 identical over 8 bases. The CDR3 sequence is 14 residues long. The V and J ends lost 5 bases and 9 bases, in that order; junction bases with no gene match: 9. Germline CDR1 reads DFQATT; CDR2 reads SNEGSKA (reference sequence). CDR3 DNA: TGCAGTGCTGGGGGACGTACAGGGGGTTCACCCCTCCACTTT. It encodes CSAGGRTGGSPLHF.

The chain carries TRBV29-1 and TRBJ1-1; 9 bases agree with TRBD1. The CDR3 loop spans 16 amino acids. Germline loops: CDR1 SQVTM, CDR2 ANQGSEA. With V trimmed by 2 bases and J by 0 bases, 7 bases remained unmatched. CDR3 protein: CSVEQNRGPLNTEAFF. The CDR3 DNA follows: TGCAGCGTTGAACAAAACAGGGGGCCCCTGAACACTGAAGCTTTCTTT.

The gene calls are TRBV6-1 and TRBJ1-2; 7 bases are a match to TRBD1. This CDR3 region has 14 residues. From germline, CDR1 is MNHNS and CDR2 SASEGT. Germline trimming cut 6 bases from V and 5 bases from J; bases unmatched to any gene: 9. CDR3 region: CASRETGNPYGYTF. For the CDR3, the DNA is TGTGCCAGCAGGGAGACAGGGAACCCTTATGGCTACACCTTC.

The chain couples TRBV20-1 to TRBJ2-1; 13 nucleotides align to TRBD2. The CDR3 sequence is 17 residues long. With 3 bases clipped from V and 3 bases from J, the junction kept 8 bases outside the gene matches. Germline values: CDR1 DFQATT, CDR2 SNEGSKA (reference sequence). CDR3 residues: CSARDPGTSGNYNEQFF. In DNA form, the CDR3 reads TGCAGTGCTAGGGATCCCGGGACTAGCGGGAACTACAATGAGCAGTTCTTC.

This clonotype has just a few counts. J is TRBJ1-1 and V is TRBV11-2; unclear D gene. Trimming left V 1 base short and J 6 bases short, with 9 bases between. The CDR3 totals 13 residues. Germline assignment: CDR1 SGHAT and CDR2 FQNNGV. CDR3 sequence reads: CASSLVGLAEAFF. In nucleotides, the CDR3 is TGTGCCAGCAGCTTAGTAGGTTTGGCTGAAGCTTTCTTT.

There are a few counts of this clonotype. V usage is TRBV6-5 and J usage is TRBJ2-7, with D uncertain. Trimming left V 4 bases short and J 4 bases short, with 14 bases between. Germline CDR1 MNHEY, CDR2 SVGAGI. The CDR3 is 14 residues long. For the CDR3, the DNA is TGTGCCAGCAGTTTCTCCTACCCCCCTTACGAGCAGTACTTC. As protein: CASSFSYPPYEQYF.

The CDR3 nucleotides are TGCAGCGTTGACCGACAGCTCTATGGCTACACCTTC. This translates into CSVDRQLYGYTF. The genes are TRBV29-1 and TRBJ1-2; D is perhaps TRBD1 (5 bases). Trimming took 3 bases from V and 4 from J, leaving 9 bases between them. CDR1 SQVTM and CDR2 ANQGSEA come from the germline V gene. The CDR3 covers 12 residues.

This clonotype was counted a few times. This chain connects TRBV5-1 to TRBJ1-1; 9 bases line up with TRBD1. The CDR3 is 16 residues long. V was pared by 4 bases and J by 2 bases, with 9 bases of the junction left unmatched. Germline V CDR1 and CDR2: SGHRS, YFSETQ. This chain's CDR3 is CASSLTGGASNTEAFF. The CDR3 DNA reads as TGCGCCAGCAGCCTAACAGGGGGCGCGAGTAACACTGAAGCTTTCTTT.

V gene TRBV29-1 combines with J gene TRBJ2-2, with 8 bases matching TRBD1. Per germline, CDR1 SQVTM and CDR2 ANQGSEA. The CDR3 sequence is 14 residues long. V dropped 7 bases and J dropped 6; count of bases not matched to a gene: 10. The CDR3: CSGGGQGQAGELFF. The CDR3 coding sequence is TGCAGCGGCGGCGGACAGGGACAGGCCGGGGAGCTGTTTTTT.

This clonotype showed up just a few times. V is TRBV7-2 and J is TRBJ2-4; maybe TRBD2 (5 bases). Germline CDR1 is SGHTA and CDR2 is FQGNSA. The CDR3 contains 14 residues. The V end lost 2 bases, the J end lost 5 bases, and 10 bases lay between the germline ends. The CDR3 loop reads CASSLRGFENIQYF. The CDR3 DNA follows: TGTGCCAGCAGCTTACGGGGATTCGAAAACATTCAGTACTTC.

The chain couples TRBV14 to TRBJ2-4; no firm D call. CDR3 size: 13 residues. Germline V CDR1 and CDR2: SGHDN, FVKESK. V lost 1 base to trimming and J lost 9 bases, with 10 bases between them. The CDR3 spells CASSQGAKGIQYF. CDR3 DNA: TGTGCCAGCAGCCAAGGTGCCAAGGGCATTCAGTACTTC.

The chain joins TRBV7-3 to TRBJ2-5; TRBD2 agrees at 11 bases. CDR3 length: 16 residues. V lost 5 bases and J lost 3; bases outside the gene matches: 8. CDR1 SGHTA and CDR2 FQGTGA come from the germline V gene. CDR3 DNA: TGTGCCAGCAGCCTACAGGGGACTAGCGGTAAAGAGACCCAGTACTTC. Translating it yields CASSLQGTSGKETQYF. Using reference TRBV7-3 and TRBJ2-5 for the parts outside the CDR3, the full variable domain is GAGVSQTPSNKVTEKGKYVELRCDPISGHTALYWYRQSLGQGPEFLIYFQGTGAADDSGLPNDRFFAVRPEGSVSTLKIQRTERGDSAVYLCASSLQGTSGKETQYFGPGTRLLVL.

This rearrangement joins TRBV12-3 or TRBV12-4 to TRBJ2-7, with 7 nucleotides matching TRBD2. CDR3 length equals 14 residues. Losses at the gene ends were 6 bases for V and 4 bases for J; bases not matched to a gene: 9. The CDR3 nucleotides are TGTGCCAGCAGGGGAGGGGTACAGGCATACGAGCAGTACTTC. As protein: CASRGGVQAYEQYF.

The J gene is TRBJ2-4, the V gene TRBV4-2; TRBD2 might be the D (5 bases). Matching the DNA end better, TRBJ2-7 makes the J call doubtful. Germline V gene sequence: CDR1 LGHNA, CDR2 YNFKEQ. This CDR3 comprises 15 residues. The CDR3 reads CASSQSVAPTYEQYF. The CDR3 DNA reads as TGTGCCAGCAGCCAATCGGTAGCGCCTACCTACGAGCAGTACTTC.

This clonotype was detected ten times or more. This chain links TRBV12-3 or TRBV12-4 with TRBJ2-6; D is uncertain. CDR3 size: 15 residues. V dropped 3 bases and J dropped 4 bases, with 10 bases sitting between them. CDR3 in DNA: TGTGCCAGCAGTTTTGGCGGCGCAGGGGCCAACGTCCTGACTTTC. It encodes CASSFGGAGANVLTF.

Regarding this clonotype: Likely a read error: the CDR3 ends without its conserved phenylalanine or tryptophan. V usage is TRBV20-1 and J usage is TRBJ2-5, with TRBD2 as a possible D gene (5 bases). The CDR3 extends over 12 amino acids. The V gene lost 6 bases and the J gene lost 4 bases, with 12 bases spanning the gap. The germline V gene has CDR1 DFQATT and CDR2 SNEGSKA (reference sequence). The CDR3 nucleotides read TGCAGTGCGGCGGGTTCCGGAGAGACCCAGTACTAC. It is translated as CSAAGSGETQYY.

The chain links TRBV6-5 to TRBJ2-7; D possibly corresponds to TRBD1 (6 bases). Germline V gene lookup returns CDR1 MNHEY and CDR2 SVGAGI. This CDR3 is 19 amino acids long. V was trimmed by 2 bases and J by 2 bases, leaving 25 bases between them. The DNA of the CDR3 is TGTGCCAGCAGTTACGGTCCGACAGGAGACTTTACTACCACCTACGAGCAGTACTTC. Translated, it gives CASSYGPTGDFTTTYEQYF.

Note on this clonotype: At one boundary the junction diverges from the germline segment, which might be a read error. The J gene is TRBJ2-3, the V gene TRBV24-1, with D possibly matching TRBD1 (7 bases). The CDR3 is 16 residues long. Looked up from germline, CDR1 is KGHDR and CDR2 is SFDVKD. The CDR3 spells CATSDSGGGGTDTEYF. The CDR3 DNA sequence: TGTGCCACCAGTGATTCCGGCGGAGGGGGCACAGATACGGAGTATTTT.

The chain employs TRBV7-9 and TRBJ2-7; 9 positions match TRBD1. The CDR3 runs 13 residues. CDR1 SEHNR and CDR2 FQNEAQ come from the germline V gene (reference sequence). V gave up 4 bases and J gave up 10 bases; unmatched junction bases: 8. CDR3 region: CASSSGTGITQYF. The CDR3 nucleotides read TGTGCCAGCAGCTCCGGGACAGGGATTACCCAGTACTTC.

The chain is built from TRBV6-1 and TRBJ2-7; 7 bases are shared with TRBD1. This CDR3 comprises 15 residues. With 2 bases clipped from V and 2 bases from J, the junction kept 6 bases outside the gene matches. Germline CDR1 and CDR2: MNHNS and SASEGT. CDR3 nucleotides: TGTGCCAGCAGTGAAAGGGGGACAGCCCCCTACGAGCAGTACTTC. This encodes CASSERGTAPYEQYF.

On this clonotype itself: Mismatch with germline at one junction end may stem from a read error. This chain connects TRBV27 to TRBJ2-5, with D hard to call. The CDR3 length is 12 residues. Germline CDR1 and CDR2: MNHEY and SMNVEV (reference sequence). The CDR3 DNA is TGTGCCAGCAGTTCCCTTGACAAGACCCGGTACTTC. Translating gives CASSSLDKTRYF.

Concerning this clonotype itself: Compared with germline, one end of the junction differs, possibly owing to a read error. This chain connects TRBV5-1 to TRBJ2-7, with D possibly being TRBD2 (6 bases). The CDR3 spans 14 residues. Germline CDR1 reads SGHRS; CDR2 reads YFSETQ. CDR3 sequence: CVSSWEAAAYEQYF. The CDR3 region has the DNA TGCGTCAGCAGCTGGGAGGCGGCAGCCTACGAGCAGTACTTC.

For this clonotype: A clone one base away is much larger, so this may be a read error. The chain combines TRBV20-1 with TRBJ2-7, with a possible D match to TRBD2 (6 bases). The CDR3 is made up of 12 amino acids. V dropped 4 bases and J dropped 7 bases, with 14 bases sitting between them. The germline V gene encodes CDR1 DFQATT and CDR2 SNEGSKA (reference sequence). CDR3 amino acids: CSATPRGSEQYF. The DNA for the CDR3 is TGCAGTGCTACCCCCCGGGGGAGTGAGCAGTACTTC.

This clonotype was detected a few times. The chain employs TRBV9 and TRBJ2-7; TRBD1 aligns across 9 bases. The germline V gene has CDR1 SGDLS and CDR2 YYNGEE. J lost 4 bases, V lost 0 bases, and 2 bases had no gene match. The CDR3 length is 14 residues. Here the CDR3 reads CASSVATGGYEQYF. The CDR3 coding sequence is TGTGCCAGCAGCGTAGCGACAGGGGGGTACGAGCAGTACTTC.

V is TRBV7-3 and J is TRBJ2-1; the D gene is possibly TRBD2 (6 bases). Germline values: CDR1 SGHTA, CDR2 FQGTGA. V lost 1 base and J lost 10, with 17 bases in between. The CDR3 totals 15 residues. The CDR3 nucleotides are TGTGCCAGCAGCTTAAGAGAGGGTCTACTAGCAGAGCAGTTCTTC. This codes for CASSLREGLLAEQFF.

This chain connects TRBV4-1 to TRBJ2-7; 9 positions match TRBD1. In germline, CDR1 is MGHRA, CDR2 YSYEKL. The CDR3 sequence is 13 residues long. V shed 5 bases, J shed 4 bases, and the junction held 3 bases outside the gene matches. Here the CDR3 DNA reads TGCGCCAGCAGCAAGGGACAGGGTTACGAGCAGTACTTC. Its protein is CASSKGQGYEQYF.